The T cell receptor beta chain under discussion was sequenced for a study of monozygotic twins with inflammatory bowel disease. Reanalyzing the 5' RACE reads, TCRdb keeps one entry per CDR3 protein, without DNA. Its clone listing holds approximately 400,000 distinct CDR3 sequences. Germline-derived CDR1 and CDR2 are DFQATT and SNEGSKA (reference sequence). This CDR3 is built from 15 residues. The source of this sequence is a human donor with ulcerative colitis or Crohn's disease, or a healthy co-twin of an affected twin (not recorded which). The V call is TRBV20-1, the J call TRBJ2-7; TCRdb's assignment of TRBD1 cannot be checked, as there is no DNA. Input material: blood. This chain's CDR3 is CSVLIGRQGVREQYF.